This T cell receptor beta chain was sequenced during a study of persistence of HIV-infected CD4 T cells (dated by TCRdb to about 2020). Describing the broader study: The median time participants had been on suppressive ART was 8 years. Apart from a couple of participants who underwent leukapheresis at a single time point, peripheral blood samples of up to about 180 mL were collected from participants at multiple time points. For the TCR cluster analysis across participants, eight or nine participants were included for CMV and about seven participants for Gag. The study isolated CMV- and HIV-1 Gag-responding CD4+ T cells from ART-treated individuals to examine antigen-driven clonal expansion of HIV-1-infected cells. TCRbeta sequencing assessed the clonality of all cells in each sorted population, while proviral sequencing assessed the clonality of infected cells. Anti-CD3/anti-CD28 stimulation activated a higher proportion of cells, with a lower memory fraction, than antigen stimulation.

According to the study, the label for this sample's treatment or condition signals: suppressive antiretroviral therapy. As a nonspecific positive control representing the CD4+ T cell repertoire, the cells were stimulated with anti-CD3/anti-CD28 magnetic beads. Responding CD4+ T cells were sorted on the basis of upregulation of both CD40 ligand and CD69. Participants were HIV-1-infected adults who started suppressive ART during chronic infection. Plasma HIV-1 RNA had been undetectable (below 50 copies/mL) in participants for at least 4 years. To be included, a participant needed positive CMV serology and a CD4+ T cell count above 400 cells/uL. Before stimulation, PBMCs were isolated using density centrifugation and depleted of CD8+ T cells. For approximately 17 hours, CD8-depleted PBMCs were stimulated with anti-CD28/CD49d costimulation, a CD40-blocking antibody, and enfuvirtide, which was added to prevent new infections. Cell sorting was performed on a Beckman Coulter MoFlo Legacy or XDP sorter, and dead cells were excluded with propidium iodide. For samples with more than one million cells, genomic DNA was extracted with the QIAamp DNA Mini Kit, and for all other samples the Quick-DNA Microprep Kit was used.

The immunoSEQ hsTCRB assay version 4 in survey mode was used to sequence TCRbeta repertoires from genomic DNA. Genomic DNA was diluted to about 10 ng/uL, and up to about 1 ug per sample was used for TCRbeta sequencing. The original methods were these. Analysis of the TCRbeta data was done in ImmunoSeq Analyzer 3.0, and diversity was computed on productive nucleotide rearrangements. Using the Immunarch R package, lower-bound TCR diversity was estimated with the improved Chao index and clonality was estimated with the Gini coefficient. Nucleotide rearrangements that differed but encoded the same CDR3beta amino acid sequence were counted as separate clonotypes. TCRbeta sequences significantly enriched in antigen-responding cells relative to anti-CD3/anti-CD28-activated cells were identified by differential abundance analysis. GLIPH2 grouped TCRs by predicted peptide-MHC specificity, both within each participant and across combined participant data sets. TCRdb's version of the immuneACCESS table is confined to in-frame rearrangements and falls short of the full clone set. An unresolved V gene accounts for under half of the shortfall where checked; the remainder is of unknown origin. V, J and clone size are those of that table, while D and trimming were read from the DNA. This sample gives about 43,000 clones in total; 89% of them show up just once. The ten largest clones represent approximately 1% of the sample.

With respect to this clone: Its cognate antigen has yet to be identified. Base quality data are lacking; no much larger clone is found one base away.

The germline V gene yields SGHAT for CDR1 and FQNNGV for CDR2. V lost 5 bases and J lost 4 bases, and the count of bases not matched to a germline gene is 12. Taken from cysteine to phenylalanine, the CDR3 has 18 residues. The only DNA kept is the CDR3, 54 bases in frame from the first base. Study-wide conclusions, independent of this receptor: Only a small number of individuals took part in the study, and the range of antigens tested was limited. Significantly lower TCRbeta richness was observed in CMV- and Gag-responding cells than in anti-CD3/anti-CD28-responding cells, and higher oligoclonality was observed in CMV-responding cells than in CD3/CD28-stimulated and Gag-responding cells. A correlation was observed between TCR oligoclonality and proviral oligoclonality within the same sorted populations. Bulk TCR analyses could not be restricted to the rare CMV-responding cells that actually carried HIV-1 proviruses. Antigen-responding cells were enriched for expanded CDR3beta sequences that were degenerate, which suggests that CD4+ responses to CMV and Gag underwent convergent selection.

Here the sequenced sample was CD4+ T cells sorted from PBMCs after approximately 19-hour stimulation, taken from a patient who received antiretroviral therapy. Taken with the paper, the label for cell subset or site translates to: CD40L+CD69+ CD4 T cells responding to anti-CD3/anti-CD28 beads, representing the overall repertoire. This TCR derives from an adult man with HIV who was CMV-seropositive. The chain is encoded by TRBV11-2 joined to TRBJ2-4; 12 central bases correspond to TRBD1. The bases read TGTGCCAGCAGCCTCCCCCTGGGACAGGGGGCAAGGAAAAACATTCAGTACTTC. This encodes CASSLPLGQGARKNIQYF.